One sample yielded the 15 T cell receptor beta chains listed below, sequenced in a study of identical twins. TCRdb re-called the 5' RACE reads through MiXCR, storing one row per CDR3 protein. Of about 210,000 distinct CDR3 sequences in the sample, roughly a tenth were seen once. The sequenced sample was memory (CD45RO+) T cells sorted from blood. These receptors were taken from a young woman in good health.

This chain uses TRBV20-1 with TRBJ1-1; TRBD1 aligns across 7 bases. V gave up 0 bases and J gave up 2 bases; unmatched junction bases: 6. The CDR3 consists of 15 residues. The germline CDR1 and CDR2 sequences are DFQATT and SNEGSKA (reference sequence). CDR3 region: CSARDQGGDNTEAFF. DNA for the CDR3: TGCAGTGCTAGAGATCAAGGGGGCGACAACACTGAAGCTTTCTTT.

This clonotype was counted many times. The CDR3 protein is CASSWTDSSYSPLHF. Written as DNA, the CDR3 is TGTGCCAGCAGTTGGACGGACAGCTCTTATTCACCCCTCCACTTT. The V call is TRBV6-2 or TRBV6-3, the J call TRBJ1-6; D is perhaps TRBD1 (6 bases). The CDR3 extends over 15 amino acids. Per germline, CDR1 MNHEY and CDR2 SVGEGT. Trimming removed 4 bases from V and 8 bases from J, with 15 bases in between.

This clonotype appeared a few times. J is TRBJ1-1 and V is TRBV3-1, with D hard to call. The length of the CDR3 is 15 residues. Germline loops: CDR1 LGHDT, CDR2 YNNKEL (reference sequence). V was trimmed by 5 bases and J by 7 bases, leaving 20 bases between them. In DNA form, the CDR3 reads TGTGCCAGCAGCTTTCGAGGGTCGATCTCCAATGAAGCTTTCTTT. Protein: CASSFRGSISNEAFF.

This clonotype showed up many times. The J gene is TRBJ2-1, the V gene TRBV7-2, with TRBD2 matching over 8 bases. CDR3 length: 15 amino acids. Germline V gene lookup returns CDR1 SGHTA and CDR2 FQGNSA. Unmatched junction bases numbered 3, after V lost 1 base and J lost 4 bases. DNA for the CDR3: TGTGCCAGCAGCTTAGAACTAGCGGAATACAATGAGCAGTTCTTC. Translation gives CASSLELAEYNEQFF.

This clonotype occurred a few times. V usage is TRBV5-1 and J usage is TRBJ2-2, with D hard to call. This CDR3 spans 13 amino acids. V gave up 3 bases and J gave up 2 bases, with 5 bases separating them. Germline CDR1 is SGHRS and CDR2 is YFSETQ. The CDR3, as DNA: TGCGCCAGCAGCTCAGACAACACCGGGGAGCTGTTTTTT. Protein sequence: CASSSDNTGELFF.

V usage is TRBV20-1 and J usage is TRBJ2-5; no firm D call. The CDR3 covers 12 residues. Germline CDR1 DFQATT, CDR2 SNEGSKA (reference sequence). Deletions cut 3 bases from V and 6 bases from J, with 11 bases between. The CDR3 loop reads CSARTGVQTQYF. DNA for the CDR3: TGCAGTGCTAGGACCGGTGTACAGACCCAGTACTTC.

This clonotype was seen a few times. The CDR3 spells CAWSSPETQYF. The CDR3 bases are TGTGCCTGGAGTTCCCCGGAGACCCAGTACTTC. The J gene is TRBJ2-5, the V gene TRBV30; D unresolved. The CDR3 is 11 residues long. Germline V CDR1 and CDR2: GTSNPN, SVGIG (reference sequence). The V end was cut by 2 bases, the J end by 5 bases, with 6 bases between.

This clonotype showed up many times. The chain couples TRBV10-2 to TRBJ2-4; TRBD2 matches at 11 bases. CDR3 length: 18 residues. Germline V CDR1 and CDR2: WSHSY, SAAADI. Germline trimming cut 4 bases from V and 1 base from J; bases unmatched to any gene: 9. The CDR3 reads CASSGLAGGPFAKNIQYF. CDR3 coding DNA: TGCGCCAGCAGTGGATTAGCGGGGGGGCCCTTCGCCAAAAACATTCAGTACTTC.

This clonotype has at least ten counts. The CDR3 DNA is TGCGCCAGCAGTGAGTCTGACACTAACTATGGCTACACCTTC. This sequence encodes CASSESDTNYGYTF. This chain joins TRBV10-2 and TRBJ1-2; D not certain. Germline CDR1 WSHSY, CDR2 SAAADI. Trimming removed 0 bases at V and 0 bases at J, with 5 bases between. This CDR3 has 14 residues.

This clonotype has a handful of counts. The chain joins TRBV27 to TRBJ2-7; 7 nucleotides align to TRBD1. CDR1 and CDR2 from the germline V gene are MNHEY and SMNVEV (reference sequence). CDR3 size: 13 residues. J gave up 1 base and V 6 bases, and 3 bases lay outside the gene matches. DNA of the CDR3: TGTGCCAGCAGGGGACAGCGGTCCTACGAGCAGTACTTC. Translation gives CASRGQRSYEQYF.

V usage is TRBV20-1 and J usage is TRBJ2-1; D uncertain. V gave up 6 bases and J gave up 0 bases, with 12 bases separating them. This CDR3 has 14 amino acids. Germline CDR1 DFQATT, CDR2 SNEGSKA (reference sequence). The DNA for the CDR3 is TGCAGTGCCACTCTTGCCCACTCCTACAATGAGCAGTTCTTC. Protein sequence: CSATLAHSYNEQFF.

This clonotype was found a few times. The CDR3 spells CASSQWAGELYNEQFF. CDR3 bases: TGTGCCAGCAGCCAATGGGCGGGAGAGCTCTACAATGAGCAGTTCTTC. This chain connects TRBV14 to TRBJ2-1, with TRBD2 matching 7 bases. Germline lookup yields CDR1 SGHDN and CDR2 FVKESK. The CDR3 is 16 amino acids. V trimming: 2 bases; J trimming: 3 bases; junction bases outside the gene matches: 7. Full variable domain (outside the CDR3, taken from reference TRBV14 and TRBJ2-1): EAGVTQFPSHSVIEKGQTVTLRCDPISGHDNLYWYRRVMGKEIKFLLHFVKESKQDESGMPNNRFLAERTGGTYSTLKVQPAELEDSGVYFCASSQWAGELYNEQFFGPGTRLTVL.

The chain has TRBV4-1 and TRBJ2-5; 9 bases line up with TRBD2. The CDR3 has 15 amino acids. Germline V gene data show CDR1 as MGHRA and CDR2 as YSYEKL. With V trimmed by 4 bases and J by 3 bases, 6 bases remained unmatched. The CDR3 spells CASSPRRGGEETQYF. The CDR3 DNA is TGCGCCAGCAGCCCAAGGCGGGGGGGCGAAGAGACCCAGTACTTC.

The chain employs TRBV12-3 or TRBV12-4 and TRBJ1-6; D unclear. This CDR3 contains 14 residues. Trimming left V 2 bases short and J 9 bases short, with 11 bases between. Here the CDR3 reads CASSLQENISPLHF. The CDR3 DNA is TGTGCCAGCAGTTTACAGGAAAATATTTCACCCCTCCACTTT.

In this sample, this clonotype turned up many times. J is TRBJ1-2 and V is TRBV20-1; 7 bases fit TRBD1. Per the germline V gene, CDR1 is DFQATT and CDR2 is SNEGSKA (reference sequence). V was clipped by 3 bases and J by 6 bases; unmatched bases: 10. The CDR3 sequence is 14 residues long. The CDR3 nucleotides read TGCAGTGCTAGGGATACAGGGGATAGCGATGGCTACACCTTC. Protein product: CSARDTGDSDGYTF.